The 27 T cell receptor beta chains below were found in one sample sequenced in a study of identical twins. TCRdb passed the 5' RACE reads through MiXCR, listing each CDR3 protein once. The sample includes around 290,000 distinct CDR3 sequences, roughly 9% of them seen just once. Another study also made use of these data, one on yellow fever vaccine responses in identical twins.

The source material was CD8+ T cells sorted from blood. These receptors originate from a woman under 30 in good health.

The chain combines TRBV20-1 with TRBJ2-1; D remains ambiguous. Germline CDR1 and CDR2: DFQATT and SNEGSKA (reference sequence). The CDR3 covers 18 residues. CDR3: CCGQAPGVGLSPDNEQFF. The DNA of the CDR3 is TGCTGTGGCCAGGCTCCGGGCGTGGGTTTGTCCCCCGACAATGAGCAGTTCTTC.

This clonotype showed up just a few times. The J gene is TRBJ2-2, the V gene TRBV29-1; D unresolved. CDR1 is SQVTM, CDR2 ANQGSEA, per germline. V was shortened by 5 bases and J by 6 bases, with 10 bases between the two germline ends. This CDR3 is 12 amino acids long. The CDR3 DNA reads TGCAGCGTTACCGACCAAGCCGGGGAGCTGTTTTTT. It codes for CSVTDQAGELFF.

This sequence joins TRBV3-1 and TRBJ2-3, with D perhaps matching TRBD2 (6 bases). Germline V gives CDR1 LGHDT, CDR2 YNNKEL (reference sequence). V dropped 3 bases and J dropped 5 bases, with 15 bases sitting between them. The CDR3 spans 15 residues. CDR3 sequence: CASSHFGGSGDTQYF. The CDR3 DNA sequence: TGTGCCAGCAGCCACTTTGGGGGTAGCGGAGATACGCAGTATTTT.

This clonotype has ten or more counts. The V and J genes are TRBV2 and TRBJ2-7, with D perhaps matching TRBD1 (5 bases). The germline CDR1 and CDR2 sequences are SNHLY and FYNNEI. Between the trimmed V and J ends, which lost 8 bases and 0 bases, there was a span of 20 bases. CDR3 size: 16 residues. DNA of the CDR3: TGTGCCAGCGGTGGGATGACAGTTCTCAACTCCTACGAGCAGTACTTC. Protein sequence: CASGGMTVLNSYEQYF.

The rearrangement joins TRBV7-9 to TRBJ1-4; no reliable D call. This CDR3 contains 13 residues. The ends were cut back, 5 bases at V and 6 bases at J, with 10 bases in the middle. The germline V gene has CDR1 SEHNR and CDR2 FQNEAQ (reference sequence). This chain's CDR3 is CASSVTTDEKLFF. DNA for the CDR3: TGTGCCAGCAGCGTTACTACGGATGAAAAACTGTTTTTT.

The table lists this clonotype with a few counts. The chain uses TRBV20-1 and TRBJ2-7; TRBD2 aligns across 9 bases. The CDR3 has 19 residues. CDR1 and CDR2 (germline): DFQATT, SNEGSKA (reference sequence). V was pared by 0 bases and J by 2 bases, with 17 bases of the junction left unmatched. The CDR3 DNA sequence: TGCAGTGCTAGAGATCTGTCCGGATTTAGCGGGAGTATGACCTACGAGCAGTACTTC. It is translated as CSARDLSGFSGSMTYEQYF.

The chain recombines TRBV29-1 with TRBJ2-1; D might be TRBD1 (6 bases). There are 13 residues in the CDR3. Per germline, CDR1 SQVTM and CDR2 ANQGSEA. V was cut by 4 bases and J by 5 bases, with 12 bases left in between. As DNA, the CDR3 is TGCAGCGTTGTAGGGACAAGACACAATGAGCAGTTCTTC. This translates into CSVVGTRHNEQFF.

This clonotype was seen at least ten times. The rearrangement links TRBV20-1 to TRBJ2-1; D remains unclear. In germline, CDR1 is DFQATT, CDR2 SNEGSKA (reference sequence). CDR3 size: 13 residues. Deletions cut 4 bases from V and 2 bases from J, with 9 bases between. Here the CDR3 DNA reads TGCAGTGCTAAACGCCAGACCTACAATGAGCAGTTCTTC. Protein: CSAKRQTYNEQFF.

Concerning this clonotype: A much larger clone sits a single nucleotide away, making a read error possible. The V gene is TRBV2, the J gene TRBJ2-7, with TRBD1 identical over 7 bases. In germline, CDR1 is SNHLY, CDR2 FYNNEI. The CDR3 totals 12 residues. DNA for the CDR3: TGTGCCAGCAGTGAAGCAGGGGGCGAGCTGTACTTC. It yields the protein CASSEAGGELYF.

This clonotype showed up just a few times. This chain joins TRBV4-3 and TRBJ2-7, with 10 bases identical to TRBD1. J gave up 0 bases and V 0 bases, and 2 bases lay outside the gene matches. This CDR3 is built from 16 residues. CDR1 is LGHNA and CDR2 is YSLEER in the germline V gene. CDR3 bases: TGCGCCAGCAGCCAAGACCGGACAGGGGGCTCCTACGAGCAGTACTTC. Translated: CASSQDRTGGSYEQYF.

In its sample, this clonotype was seen many times. The gene calls are TRBV4-1 and TRBJ1-2; D unresolved. The CDR3 loop spans 16 amino acids. Trimming stripped 0 bases from V and 4 bases from J, with 15 bases between. The V gene's germline CDR1 is MGHRA and CDR2 YSYEKL. The CDR3 region is CASSQDNVEITYGYTF. Here the CDR3 DNA reads TGCGCCAGCAGCCAAGATAACGTTGAGATTACCTATGGCTACACCTTC.

This clonotype turned up a few times. The chain has TRBV6-5 and TRBJ2-7, with D possibly being TRBD2 (5 bases). This CDR3 is 15 amino acids long. Germline CDR1 MNHEY, CDR2 SVGAGI. With 0 bases removed from V and 3 bases from J, the gap between germline ends came to 12 bases. CDR3 residues: CASSYSEEVFYEQYF. Here the CDR3 DNA reads TGTGCCAGCAGTTACTCGGAGGAGGTATTCTACGAGCAGTACTTC.

The V and J genes are TRBV6-1 and TRBJ2-1; D call uncertain. Trimming pared 0 bases from V and 6 bases from J, leaving 12 bases between. The CDR3 has 15 residues. Germline CDR1 is MNHNS and CDR2 is SASEGT. CDR3 DNA sequence: TGTGCCAGCAGTGAAGCGTTCCTTTGGGGCAATGAGCAGTTCTTC. Translation gives CASSEAFLWGNEQFF.

The V gene is TRBV28, the J gene TRBJ2-7, with D maybe TRBD1 (6 bases). The length of the CDR3 is 14 residues. The germline V gene has CDR1 MDHEN and CDR2 SYDVKM. The V and J ends lost 2 bases and 5 bases respectively, with 13 bases between them. CDR3: CASSLVPTGNEQYF. CDR3 bases: TGTGCCAGCAGTTTAGTTCCGACAGGCAACGAGCAGTACTTC.

This clonotype turned up a few times. V is TRBV4-3 and J is TRBJ2-7, with TRBD1 as a possible D gene (5 bases). The CDR3 runs 14 residues. The V gene lost 1 base and the J gene lost 4 bases, with 11 bases spanning the gap. Germline CDR1 is LGHNA and CDR2 is YSLEER. The CDR3 DNA is TGCGCCAGCAGCCAAGGGCCAGGGTGGTACGAGCAGTACTTC. Its translation is CASSQGPGWYEQYF.

The chain has TRBV6-2 or TRBV6-3 and TRBJ2-5; 10 bases agree with TRBD2. Trimming cost V 6 bases and J 5 bases; bases outside gene matches: 15. The length of the CDR3 is 17 residues. Germline assignment: CDR1 MNHEY and CDR2 SVGEGT. The CDR3 sequence is CASSHPPLAGEGETQYF. CDR3 DNA: TGTGCCAGCAGCCATCCCCCCCTAGCGGGAGAGGGGGAGACCCAGTACTTC.

The CDR3 region has the DNA TGTGCCAGCACGGCTAGCGGGGGGGGAACTTTGAATGAGCAGTTCTTC. The encoded protein is CASTASGGGTLNEQFF. This sequence joins TRBV2 and TRBJ2-1; 12 bases fit TRBD2. Germline-derived CDR1 and CDR2 are SNHLY and FYNNEI. This CDR3 has 16 amino acids. Trimming removed 7 bases from V and 7 bases from J; junction bases left unmatched: 11.

This clonotype was seen repeatedly, ten times or more. V is TRBV20-1 and J is TRBJ2-1; D not certain. This CDR3 spans 13 amino acids. V lost 6 bases and J 4 bases, leaving 13 bases between the germline ends. From germline, CDR1 is DFQATT and CDR2 SNEGSKA (reference sequence). The CDR3 spells CSAGPPLYNEQFF. The CDR3 region has the DNA TGCAGTGCCGGGCCACCCCTTTACAATGAGCAGTTCTTC.

This clonotype has more than one count but fewer than ten. V and J are TRBV29-1 and TRBJ2-3, with 16 bases matching TRBD2. Germline lookup yields CDR1 SQVTM and CDR2 ANQGSEA. V lost 3 bases and J lost 0; bases outside the gene matches: 6. CDR3 length equals 18 residues. The CDR3 bases are TGCAGCGTTGAGGGGACTAGCGGGGGGGCTTTTAGCACAGATACGCAGTATTTT. Translation: CSVEGTSGGAFSTDTQYF.

This clonotype was picked up a small number of times. CDR3 amino acids: CAIPIRTGANSPLHF. As DNA, the CDR3 is TGTGCCATCCCCATCAGGACAGGCGCTAATTCACCCCTCCACTTT. J is TRBJ1-6 and V is TRBV7-2; TRBD1 matches at 7 bases. Losses at the gene ends were 10 bases for V and 6 bases for J; bases not matched to a gene: 12. The CDR3 extends over 15 amino acids. Germline assignment: CDR1 SGHTA and CDR2 FQGNSA.

The table lists this clonotype with many counts. The chain couples TRBV29-1 to TRBJ2-5, with D hard to call. Germline CDR1 SQVTM, CDR2 ANQGSEA. CDR3 length equals 14 residues. Trimming stripped 0 bases from V and 2 bases from J, with 10 bases between. The CDR3 region is CSVEDSGSQETQYF. CDR3 sequence (DNA): TGCAGCGTTGAAGATTCCGGTTCACAAGAGACCCAGTACTTC.

This rearrangement joins TRBV9 to TRBJ1-1, with D possibly matching TRBD1 (5 bases). This CDR3 comprises 15 residues. Germline V gene data show CDR1 as SGDLS and CDR2 as YYNGEE. Trimming left V 0 bases short and J 1 base short, with 10 bases between. In DNA, the CDR3 is TGTGCCAGCAGCGTAGCCGGGAGGGGGAACACTGAAGCTTTCTTT. It yields the protein CASSVAGRGNTEAFF.

The sample holds many counts of this clonotype. The gene calls are TRBV7-9 and TRBJ2-3; maybe TRBD2 (5 bases). This CDR3 has 13 amino acids. V shed 5 bases and J shed 2 bases, with 8 bases lying between them. Germline V gives CDR1 SEHNR, CDR2 FQNEAQ (reference sequence). CDR3 bases: TGTGCCAGCAGCCCTCGGGACACAGATACGCAGTATTTT. It specifies CASSPRDTDTQYF.

This clonotype was observed at least ten times. The J gene is TRBJ2-1, the V gene TRBV27, with 7 bases aligning to TRBD2. The V segment lost 6 bases and the J segment 0 bases; nucleotides outside the gene matches: 5. The CDR3 covers 15 residues. The germline V gene encodes CDR1 MNHEY and CDR2 SMNVEV (reference sequence). CDR3 sequence reads: CASSFGGSSYNEQFF. The CDR3 DNA reads as TGTGCCAGCAGCTTTGGCGGGAGCTCCTACAATGAGCAGTTCTTC.

The table lists this clonotype with a few counts. The chain is built from TRBV3-1 and TRBJ2-1, with no clear D. CDR1 is LGHDT and CDR2 is YNNKEL in the germline V gene (reference sequence). Trimming stripped 1 base from V and 8 bases from J, with 12 bases between. This CDR3 has 14 amino acids. CDR3 coding DNA: TGTGCCAGCAGCCAAGCGGAGTACTCAGATGAGCAGTTCTTC. Its translation is CASSQAEYSDEQFF.

This clonotype was found a few times. The chain uses TRBV7-9 and TRBJ2-3; D is undetermined. The CDR3 has 15 amino acids. Germline CDR1 SEHNR, CDR2 FQNEAQ (reference sequence). V was cut by 5 bases and J by 0 bases, with 12 bases left in between. The DNA of the CDR3 is TGTGCCAGCAGCCTCCGCCGGAGTAGCACAGATACGCAGTATTTT. This encodes CASSLRRSSTDTQYF. The full variable domain, with the rest looked up from reference TRBV7-9 and TRBJ2-3, is DTGVSQNPRHKITKRGQNVTFRCDPISEHNRLYWYRQTLGQGPEFLTYFQNEAQLEKSRLLSDRFSAERPKGSFSTLEIQRTEQGDSAMYLCASSLRRSSTDTQYFGPGTRLTVL.

This clonotype was recorded a few times. The chain employs TRBV27 and TRBJ2-7; D gene unclear. Germline CDR1 and CDR2: MNHEY and SMNVEV (reference sequence). This CDR3 spans 12 amino acids. V shed 8 bases and J shed 5 bases, with 13 bases lying between them. CDR3 coding DNA: TGTGCCAGCGGGCAGCTGGGCCACGAGCAGTACTTC. Its protein is CASGQLGHEQYF.